These 27 T cell receptor beta chains were all obtained from the same sample, sequenced in a study of cytomegalovirus exposure and HLA in healthy donors. The PCR made use of 60 Vbeta and 13 Jbeta primers. TCRdb keeps only in-frame clones here, not all; method: immunoSEQ multiplex PCR. The sample includes about 99,000 clones, 9.5% to 13% of them seen just once. Sequenced sample: PBMCs. These receptors were collected from a man between 40 and 49 years old in good health and CMV-seropositive.

V is TRBV5-4 and J is TRBJ1-4; a possible D gene is TRBD1 (5 bases). Trimming removed 4 bases from V and 1 base from J, with 8 bases in between. The CDR3 totals 14 residues. The germline V gene encodes CDR1 SGHNT and CDR2 YYREEE (reference sequence). CDR3 amino acids: CASSKDRTNEKLFF. CDR3 nucleotides: TGTGCCAGCAGCAAAGACAGAACTAATGAAAAACTGTTTTTT.

This chain links TRBV7-9 with TRBJ1-5; weak D call: TRBD1 (6 bases). V shed 6 bases and J shed 0 bases, with 12 bases lying between them. Germline assignment: CDR1 SEHNR and CDR2 FQNEAQ (reference sequence). The CDR3 is 15 amino acids. CDR3 sequence reads: CASSFTGNSNQPQHF. CDR3 sequence (DNA): TGTGCCAGCAGTTTTACAGGGAATAGCAATCAGCCCCAGCATTTT.

This sequence joins TRBV4-2 and TRBJ2-5, with D unresolved. This CDR3 comprises 15 residues. The germline V and J ends were trimmed by 0 bases and 3 bases, with 11 bases remaining between them. Germline CDR1 reads LGHNA; CDR2 reads YNFKEQ. The CDR3 nucleotides read TGTGCCAGCAGCCAAGACGGTAGCCGGGAAGAGACCCAGTACTTC. Protein: CASSQDGSREETQYF.

This clone was counted between two and nine times. CDR3 loop: CASIPDSKKAIQYF. The DNA for the CDR3 is TGTGCCAGCATACCAGACAGTAAAAAGGCCATTCAGTACTTC. V gene TRBV6-1 combines with J gene TRBJ2-4, with D possibly being TRBD1 (5 bases). The V end was cut by 7 bases, the J end by 9 bases, with 19 bases between. CDR1 and CDR2 (germline): MNHNS, SASEGT. The CDR3 is made up of 14 amino acids.

In this sample, this clone turned up a few times. The chain joins TRBV28 to TRBJ2-5; 8 bases fit TRBD2. The junction had 11 bases not matched to a gene; V was cut back by 10 bases and J by 7 bases. Germline CDR1 MDHEN, CDR2 SYDVKM. The CDR3 extends over 13 amino acids. CDR3 sequence reads: CATKTGGTGTQYF. DNA of the CDR3: TGTGCCACTAAAACGGGGGGGACTGGGACCCAGTACTTC.

This clone was seen more than once but under ten times. V gene TRBV23-1 combines with J gene TRBJ2-7; maybe TRBD1 (5 bases). TRBV23-1 is annotated as an ORF whose role is uncertain. The CDR3 contains 14 residues. Trimming pared 2 bases from V and 0 bases from J, leaving 8 bases between. The CDR3 protein is CASSQRQGSYEQYF. The CDR3 coding sequence is TGCGCCAGCAGTCAACGCCAGGGCTCCTACGAGCAGTACTTC.

The V gene is TRBV28, the J gene TRBJ1-1, with no clear D. V was clipped by 4 bases and J by 4 bases, with 16 bases between them. Germline-derived CDR1 and CDR2 are MDHEN and SYDVKM. The CDR3 is made up of 15 amino acids. The chain's CDR3 is CASSSNPRASTEAFF. The DNA for the CDR3 is TGTGCCAGCAGTTCCAACCCGAGGGCGAGCACTGAAGCTTTCTTT.

This clone was counted between two and nine times. This chain uses TRBV9 with TRBJ2-1; 8 positions agree with TRBD1. The germline gives CDR1 SGDLS, CDR2 YYNGEE. The CDR3 covers 15 residues. J gave up 6 bases and V 0 bases, and 5 bases lay outside the gene matches. The CDR3, as DNA: TGTGCCAGCAGCGTAGAGGGGGACAGGACCAATGAGCAGTTCTTC. Amino acid sequence: CASSVEGDRTNEQFF. Full variable domain (outside the CDR3, taken from reference TRBV9 and TRBJ2-1): DSGVTQTPKHLITATGQRVTLRCSPRSGDLSVYWYQQSLDQGLQFLIQYYNGEERAKGNILERFSAQQFPDLHSELNLSSLELGDSALYFCASSVEGDRTNEQFFGPGTRLTVL.

This clone came up a few times. The chain is built from TRBV28 and TRBJ1-1; D gene uncertain. Germline V lookup: CDR1 MDHEN, CDR2 SYDVKM. The V gene lost 7 bases and the J gene lost 4 bases, with 7 bases spanning the gap. The CDR3 has 11 residues. The CDR3 region is CASTRGTEAFF. The CDR3 nucleotides are TGTGCCAGCACGCGGGGCACTGAAGCTTTCTTT.

This clone was seen a handful of times. This chain joins TRBV23-1 and TRBJ2-7; 9 bases align to TRBD2. TRBV23-1 belongs to the ORF category, with a function that is uncertain. Losses at the gene ends were 4 bases for V and 5 bases for J; bases not matched to a gene: 15. The CDR3 sequence is 17 residues long. In nucleotides, the CDR3 is TGCGCCAGCAGTCCTAAACTAGATAGCGGGAGCCCCCACGAGCAGTACTTC. It encodes CASSPKLDSGSPHEQYF.

The sample holds a few counts of this clone. The chain carries TRBV4-3 and TRBJ2-7; 14 bases fit TRBD2. The CDR3 length is 18 residues. CDR1 is LGHNA, CDR2 YSLEER, per germline. Losses at the gene ends were 0 bases for V and 4 bases for J; bases not matched to a gene: 8. CDR3 nucleotides: TGCGCCAGCAGCCAAGAAGGGACTGGGACTAGCGGGAGATACGAGCAGTACTTC. This gives the protein CASSQEGTGTSGRYEQYF.

This clone was detected only a few times. The V gene is TRBV30, the J gene TRBJ2-5, with 12 bases identical to TRBD2. This CDR3 comprises 15 residues. Trimming removed 2 bases from V and 4 bases from J; junction bases left unmatched: 5. The V gene's germline CDR1 is GTSNPN and CDR2 SVGIG (reference sequence). The CDR3 DNA is TGTGCCTGGAGTATTACGGGACTAGCGGGAGAGACCCAGTACTTC. Translating gives CAWSITGLAGETQYF.

This clone was counted a few times. This chain uses TRBV18 with TRBJ1-1; D might be TRBD1 (5 bases). Deletions cut 5 bases from V and 5 bases from J, with 15 bases between. Germline values: CDR1 KGHSH, CDR2 LQKENI. The CDR3 length is 14 residues. CDR3 sequence: CASSTSGGVTEAFF. CDR3 DNA sequence: TGTGCCAGCTCAACGTCCGGAGGGGTGACTGAAGCTTTCTTT.

This clone was seen more than once but under ten times. This chain uses TRBV9 with TRBJ2-2; no clear D. The CDR3 consists of 15 residues. V lost 0 bases and J 0 bases, leaving 6 bases between the germline ends. The germline gives CDR1 SGDLS, CDR2 YYNGEE. CDR3: CASSVEHSNTGELFF. The CDR3 nucleotides read TGTGCCAGCAGCGTAGAGCATTCGAACACCGGGGAGCTGTTTTTT. The variable domain in full, completed from reference TRBV9 and TRBJ2-2, reads DSGVTQTPKHLITATGQRVTLRCSPRSGDLSVYWYQQSLDQGLQFLIQYYNGEERAKGNILERFSAQQFPDLHSELNLSSLELGDSALYFCASSVEHSNTGELFFGEGSRLTVL.

Only a few counts were recorded for this clone. The rearrangement joins TRBV6-4 to TRBJ2-1; 9 positions match TRBD2. V lost 5 bases and J lost 2; bases outside the gene matches: 7. Germline lookup yields CDR1 MRHNA and CDR2 SNTAGT. The CDR3 is made up of 16 amino acids. Here the CDR3 reads CASSLIAGATYNEQFF. Here the CDR3 DNA reads TGTGCCAGCAGTCTCATAGCGGGAGCCACCTACAATGAGCAGTTCTTC.

The rearrangement links TRBV7-9 to TRBJ2-1, with D tentatively TRBD2 (5 bases). Germline V gene lookup returns CDR1 SEHNR and CDR2 FQNEAQ (reference sequence). Trimming stripped 1 base from V and 4 bases from J, with 17 bases between. CDR3 length: 17 residues. In DNA, the CDR3 is TGTGCCAGCAGCTTAGTGGCTCCGGGGAGAGGGTACAATGAGCAGTTCTTC. This gives the protein CASSLVAPGRGYNEQFF.

This clone was observed a few times. Other nucleotide sequences in the sample specify the same CDR3. The rearrangement uses TRBV5-1 and TRBJ2-3; D uncertain. CDR1 is SGHRS, CDR2 YFSETQ, per germline. Trimming left V 2 bases short and J 2 bases short, with 3 bases between. The CDR3 is made up of 12 amino acids. The chain's CDR3 is CASSFLTDTQYF. The CDR3 bases are TGCGCCAGCAGCTTCCTCACAGATACGCAGTATTTT.

This clone was detected only a few times. The chain couples TRBV6-1 to TRBJ2-7; D is ambiguous. CDR1 is MNHNS, CDR2 SASEGT, per germline. This CDR3 contains 12 residues. The V end lost 6 bases, the J end lost 0 bases, and 6 bases lay between the germline ends. CDR3 sequence reads: CASRTFSYEQYF. The CDR3 DNA sequence: TGTGCCAGCAGAACTTTCTCCTACGAGCAGTACTTC.

The table lists this clone with a few counts. This sequence joins TRBV5-1 and TRBJ2-1; 7 bases match TRBD1. In germline, CDR1 is SGHRS, CDR2 YFSETQ. J lost 5 bases, V lost 0 bases, and 8 bases had no gene match. This CDR3 has 16 residues. This CDR3 is CASSLAADRAHNEQFF. The CDR3 DNA reads as TGCGCCAGCAGCTTGGCCGCAGACAGGGCGCACAATGAGCAGTTCTTC.

This chain joins TRBV6-1 and TRBJ2-4; possible D gene TRBD2, 5 bases. Trimming took 7 bases from V and 10 from J, leaving 14 bases between them. Germline loops: CDR1 MNHNS, CDR2 SASEGT. The CDR3 spans 12 residues. The CDR3 region has the DNA TGTGCCAGCAACTCGGACTTTAAGATTCAGTACTTC. Amino acids: CASNSDFKIQYF.

This clone has more than one count but fewer than ten. V is TRBV2 and J is TRBJ2-7, with a possible D match to TRBD2 (6 bases). Germline loops: CDR1 SNHLY, CDR2 FYNNEI. The V gene lost 3 bases and the J gene lost 2 bases, with 20 bases spanning the gap. This CDR3 has 17 amino acids. CDR3 sequence (DNA): TGTGCCAGCAGTGACCTCGGGGCGGGAAAATGGACCTACGAGCAGTACTTC. Its translation is CASSDLGAGKWTYEQYF.

This clone turned up a few times. The CDR3 protein is CSARDEDEQYF. In DNA form, the CDR3 reads TGCAGTGCTAGAGATGAGGACGAGCAGTACTTC. The gene calls are TRBV20-1 and TRBJ2-7; D not certain. The germline V and J ends were trimmed by 0 bases and 5 bases, with 5 bases remaining between them. Germline lookup yields CDR1 DFQATT and CDR2 SNEGSKA (reference sequence). This CDR3 comprises 11 residues.

The DNA of the CDR3 is TGTGCCAGCAGCTTAGCCGGGGGCGAGCAGTACTTC. Translating it yields CASSLAGGEQYF. The V and J genes are TRBV11-3 and TRBJ2-7, with D perhaps TRBD2 (6 bases). V shed 1 base and J shed 6 bases, with 7 bases lying between them. CDR1 and CDR2 (germline): SGHNT, YENEEA. The CDR3 spans 12 residues.

The CDR3 coding sequence is TGTGCCTGGAGTAGCGCCTACGAGCAGTACTTC. This encodes CAWSSAYEQYF. V and J are TRBV30 and TRBJ2-7, with no clear D. Deletions cut 2 bases from V and 2 bases from J, with 4 bases between. Germline CDR1 reads GTSNPN; CDR2 reads SVGIG (reference sequence). The CDR3 has 11 residues.

The rearrangement joins TRBV27 to TRBJ2-1; 8 bases map to TRBD2. The germline V gene has CDR1 MNHEY and CDR2 SMNVEV (reference sequence). This CDR3 comprises 17 residues. Trimming removed 6 bases from V and 0 bases from J; junction bases left unmatched: 10. CDR3 bases: TGTGCCAGCAGCCCGGAGGGACTAGTCGACTCCTACAATGAGCAGTTCTTC. Amino acid sequence: CASSPEGLVDSYNEQFF.

V is TRBV6-5 and J is TRBJ1-2, with D uncertain. With 5 bases removed from V and 1 base from J, the gap between germline ends came to 8 bases. Germline CDR1 MNHEY, CDR2 SVGAGI. The CDR3 extends over 13 amino acids. The CDR3 nucleotides read TGTGCCAGCAGTAAACTGAGTAACTATGGCTACACCTTC. Encoded protein: CASSKLSNYGYTF.

The rearrangement links TRBV29-1 to TRBJ2-7; a weak D match, TRBD1 (7 bases). With 1 base removed from V and 3 bases from J, the gap between germline ends came to 13 bases. The CDR3 covers 14 residues. Per the germline V gene, CDR1 is SQVTM and CDR2 is ANQGSEA. This chain's CDR3 is CSVEVGGTDYEQYF. The CDR3 nucleotides are TGCAGCGTTGAAGTGGGCGGGACAGACTACGAGCAGTACTTC.